Included here is one TCR beta chain sequence, with context. The antigen is undetermined. This entry belongs to a study of OX40 agonist ivuxolimab in advanced cancers. The study, taken as a whole, reports: On average, a greater number of expanded clones characterised CD8+ T cells relative to CD4+.

Measured with immunoSEQ multiplex PCR; TCRdb has only the in-frame clones, and not every one. The sample records tens of thousands of clones, roughly 80% being singletons. Germline CDR1 and CDR2: SGDLS and YYNGEE. The CDR3 totals 15 residues. V dropped 0 bases and J dropped 1 base, with 8 bases sitting between them. V is TRBV9 and J is TRBJ1-5, with D maybe TRBD1 (5 bases). Sequences were derived from CD4+ or CD8+ T cells sorted from blood, sampled in a trial of the OX40 agonist ivuxolimab. The source is an adult with an advanced solid tumor such as melanoma, head and neck, liver or kidney cancer. CDR3 amino acids: CASSVGGESNQPQHF. The CDR3 DNA sequence: TGTGCCAGCAGCGTAGGGGGGGAAAGCAATCAGCCCCAGCATTTT.